These 2 T cell receptor beta chains were sequenced from one sample in a study of blood T cell repertoires in COVID-19. TCRdb's copy holds only in-frame clones and misses some; the assay was immunoSEQ multiplex PCR. The sample shows some 190,000 clones, 80% of them seen only once. Sequenced sample: PBMCs or T cells enriched from blood (not recorded which). These receptors were obtained from a man between 60 and 75 years old who had been exposed to COVID-19.

The chain recombines TRBV9 with TRBJ2-3, with 8 positions matching TRBD2. The CDR3 is 15 residues long. Germline trimming cut 4 bases from V and 3 bases from J; bases unmatched to any gene: 7. CDR1 and CDR2 from the germline V gene are SGDLS and YYNGEE. CDR3 amino acids: CASSQAGVVTDTQYF. The CDR3 DNA sequence: TGTGCCAGCAGCCAAGCGGGGGTCGTAACAGATACGCAGTATTTT.

The chain joins TRBV7-8 to TRBJ2-1, with D uncertain. The CDR3 contains 15 residues. Trimming removed 1 base at V and 4 bases at J, with 11 bases between. Germline V CDR1 and CDR2: SGHVS, FQNEAQ. The chain's CDR3 is CASSLDRSFYNEQFF. In nucleotides, the CDR3 is TGTGCCAGCAGCTTAGACAGAAGTTTTTACAATGAGCAGTTCTTC.